This TCR beta chain derives from a study of blood T cell repertoires in COVID-19. As for the study in general: Collection of acute and convalescent COVID-19 samples took place in the United States, Italy and Spain.

Those enrolled in Seattle joined during active infection and were followed longitudinally afterward. Original handling: The authors estimated nucleated cell counts from reference gene primer amplification. Only in-frame clones appear in the TCRdb table, and some are missing; sequencing was by immunoSEQ multiplex PCR. V, J and clone size were drawn from that table, and D and trimming were deduced from the DNA. The sample holds fewer than 500,000 clones, 80% to 90% seen once. The length of the CDR3 is 13 residues. Germline V gene data show CDR1 as SQVTM and CDR2 as ANQGSEA. V dropped 0 bases and J dropped 5 bases, with 9 bases sitting between them.

The receptor was isolated from a man in his late teens or twenties with COVID-19, enrolled during active disease. The chain employs TRBV29-1 and TRBJ2-3; TRBD2 might be the D (6 bases). Sequenced material: peripheral blood. The DNA of the CDR3 is TGCAGCGTTGAAGATGTCGGGAGAGATACGCAGTATTTT. This gives the protein CSVEDVGRDTQYF.